This TCR beta chain was found in a study of blood T cell repertoires in COVID-19. Study background: From T cells, B-cell-depleted T cells, or PBMCs came the material, which was cDNA or gDNA.

In the source study's methods: For nucleated cells, counts were estimated from reference gene primer amplification. This table comes from immunoSEQ multiplex PCR, and its TCRdb copy is limited to in-frame clones, with some not included. V and J calls and clone size follow that table, whereas D and trimming were derived from the DNA. The sample contains 85,000 to 130,000 clones, 91% of which appear only once. The germline V gene encodes CDR1 MNHEY and CDR2 SMNVEV (reference sequence). V was pared by 0 bases and J by 6 bases, with 11 bases between. The CDR3 covers 14 residues. V is TRBV27 and J is TRBJ1-2; D ambiguous. The sequence was collected from a man aged 60-69 years with acute or convalescent COVID-19. The sample consisted of peripheral blood. As DNA, the CDR3 is TGTGCCAGCAGTTTATCAGGGAGTAGCCATGGCTACACCTTC. It is translated as CASSLSGSSHGYTF.